These 7 T cell receptor beta chains were sequenced from one sample in a study of T cells in tuberculosis. The data were produced by immunoSEQ multiplex PCR, yet TCRdb's version contains in-frame clones alone and is incomplete. The table has over 30,000 clones, 97% seen once. The sequenced material came from PBMCs. Every receptor here comes from a donor aged 10 to 29 with latent tuberculosis or without tuberculosis infection.

This clone was recorded only once. The CDR3 region has the DNA TGTGCCAGCAGCGGACAGGGGGCAGCGGAAAAACTGTTTTTT. Translating it yields CASSGQGAAEKLFF. This sequence joins TRBV2 and TRBJ1-4; 11 bases are shared with TRBD1. The V gene end was trimmed by 6 bases and the J gene end by 8 bases; junction bases not matched to a gene: 5. From germline, CDR1 is SNHLY and CDR2 FYNNEI. The CDR3 consists of 14 residues.

The J gene is TRBJ1-3, the V gene TRBV18; D uncertain. CDR1 and CDR2 (germline): KGHSH, LQKENI. This CDR3 has 17 residues. Trimming cost V 3 bases and J 0 bases, with 15 bases left between them. CDR3 protein: CASSPTSGQSSGNTIYF. CDR3 DNA sequence: TGTGCCAGCTCACCCACGTCGGGTCAGAGCTCTGGAAACACCATATATTTT. Supplemented by reference TRBV18 and TRBJ1-3, the full variable domain reads NAGVMQNPRHLVRRRGQEARLRCSPMKGHSHVYWYRQLPEEGLKFMVYLQKENIIDESGMPKERFSAEFPKEGPSILRIQQVVRGDSAAYFCASSPTSGQSSGNTIYFGEGSWLTVV.

A remark on this clone: An end of the junction does not agree with germline; a read error may underlie this. The chain uses TRBV5-4 and TRBJ1-2; D is unclear. The germline V gene has CDR1 SGHNT and CDR2 YYREEE (reference sequence). This CDR3 is built from 13 residues. In DNA, the CDR3 is TGTGCCAGTAGCTTACCCGGGATCTATGGCTACACCTTC. Its protein is CASSLPGIYGYTF.

The CDR3 loop is CASSESTGDYGYTF. The CDR3 nucleotides are TGTGCCAGCAGTGAAAGTACAGGGGACTATGGCTACACCTTC. The rearrangement joins TRBV2 to TRBJ1-2; 7 bases agree with TRBD1. Germline V gene data show CDR1 as SNHLY and CDR2 as FYNNEI. V gave up 2 bases and J gave up 3 bases; unmatched junction bases: 3. The CDR3 sequence is 14 residues long.

Only one count was recorded for this clone. The rearrangement links TRBV7-3 to TRBJ2-3, with TRBD1 matching over 7 bases. This CDR3 has 13 amino acids. Per germline, CDR1 SGHTA and CDR2 FQGTGA. V gave up 5 bases and J gave up 2 bases; unmatched junction bases: 1. Written as DNA, the CDR3 is TGTGCCAGCAGCACAGGGGTCACAGATACGCAGTATTTT. Its protein product is CASSTGVTDTQYF.

V is TRBV4-1 and J is TRBJ2-7, with D tentatively TRBD2 (5 bases). Between the trimmed V and J ends, which lost 0 bases and 7 bases, there was a span of 19 bases. The germline V gene has CDR1 MGHRA and CDR2 YSYEKL. CDR3 length equals 16 residues. CDR3 residues: CASSQDALITSGEQYF. Here the CDR3 DNA reads TGCGCCAGCAGCCAAGATGCCCTCATAACCTCGGGGGAGCAGTACTTC.

The chain recombines TRBV19 with TRBJ2-1; 12 positions agree with TRBD2. Unmatched junction bases numbered 7, after V lost 5 bases and J lost 8 bases. This CDR3 comprises 15 residues. CDR1 LNHDA and CDR2 SQIVND come from the germline V gene (reference sequence). CDR3 loop: CASSVLAGGNDEQFF. The DNA of the CDR3 is TGTGCCAGTAGTGTTCTAGCGGGAGGGAACGATGAGCAGTTCTTC.